This T cell receptor (beta chain) is drawn from a study of breast tumors, draining lymph nodes, adjacent tissues. Study conclusions and caveats: The data were judged consistent with most tumor T cells coming from lymph node and expanding in tumor. Luminal-like breast cancer showed significantly greater tumor-nontumor repertoire similarity than basal-like breast cancer did. Tumors had less TCR diversity than lymph nodes, more than nontumor tissue.

Samples came from axillary lymph nodes draining the breast cancer. MiXCR, run by TCRdb on the multiplex PCR reads, gives a single entry per CDR3 protein. The table records over 250,000 distinct CDR3 sequences, 30% of them present only once. In the case of this clonotype: Its antigen is still unknown.

Trimming at V came to 3 bases and at J to 8 bases, leaving 8 bases not matched to a gene. The CDR3 totals 15 residues. This chain connects TRBV12-3 or TRBV12-4 to TRBJ2-1; 9 nucleotides align to TRBD2. Sequencing was carried out using axillary lymph node tissue. This clonotype originated in a female donor with breast cancer. Some clones in this sample may be carry-over from other donors' samples. This CDR3 is CASSFSAGGGDEQFF. CDR3 nucleotides: TGTGCCAGCAGTTTTTCAGCGGGCGGGGGGGATGAGCAGTTCTTC.